Sequencing of this TCR beta chain was carried out in a study of blood T cell repertoires in COVID-19. As for the study in general: The samples span acute and convalescent COVID-19 from the United States, Italy and Spain. PBMCs, B-cell-depleted T cells, or T cells were the source of the cDNA or gDNA that made up the material.

The germline gives CDR1 SNHLY, CDR2 FYNNEI. With 5 bases clipped from V and 3 bases from J, the junction kept 9 bases outside the gene matches. This CDR3 is 16 amino acids long. In the study's own analysis: Cell counts per sample came from amplifying reference gene primers. Using immunoSEQ multiplex PCR, the repertoire was profiled, and TCRdb retains in-frame clones only, with some absent. V, J and clone size are those of that table, while D and trimming were read from the DNA. The sample carries around 190,000 clones, about 85% recorded once. The clonotype comes from an elderly woman with acute or convalescent COVID-19. The V call is TRBV2, the J call TRBJ2-1; 8 bases line up with TRBD2. Sequences were obtained from peripheral blood. CDR3 coding DNA: TGTGCCAGCAGTTACGAGCGGGAGAAGGTCTACAATGAGCAGTTCTTC. Encoded protein: CASSYEREKVYNEQFF.